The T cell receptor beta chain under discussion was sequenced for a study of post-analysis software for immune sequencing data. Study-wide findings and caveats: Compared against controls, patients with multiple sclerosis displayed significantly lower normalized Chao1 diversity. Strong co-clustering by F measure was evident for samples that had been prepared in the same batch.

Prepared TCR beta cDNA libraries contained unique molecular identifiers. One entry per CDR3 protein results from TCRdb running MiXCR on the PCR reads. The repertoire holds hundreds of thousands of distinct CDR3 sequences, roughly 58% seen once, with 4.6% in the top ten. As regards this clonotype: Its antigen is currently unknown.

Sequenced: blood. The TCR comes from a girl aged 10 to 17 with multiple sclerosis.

The CDR3 DNA follows: TGTGCCAGCAGTCGGACTAGCGGTTTAAAGACCCAGTACTTC. Its protein product is CASSRTSGLKTQYF. The rearrangement links TRBV2 to TRBJ2-5; 10 bases fit TRBD2. Germline assignment: CDR1 SNHLY and CDR2 FYNNEI. The CDR3 is made up of 14 amino acids. The ends lost 5 bases at V and 6 bases at J; junction bases unmatched: 6.